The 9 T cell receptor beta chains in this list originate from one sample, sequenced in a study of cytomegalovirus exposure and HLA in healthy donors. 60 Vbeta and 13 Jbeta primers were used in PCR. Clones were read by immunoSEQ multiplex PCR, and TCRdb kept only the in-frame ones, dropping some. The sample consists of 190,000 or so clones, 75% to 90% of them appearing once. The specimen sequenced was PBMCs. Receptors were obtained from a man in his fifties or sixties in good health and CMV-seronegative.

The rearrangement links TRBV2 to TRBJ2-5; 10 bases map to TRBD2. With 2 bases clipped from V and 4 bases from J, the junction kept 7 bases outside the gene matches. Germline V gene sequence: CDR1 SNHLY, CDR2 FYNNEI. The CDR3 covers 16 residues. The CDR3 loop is CASSESSGRAPETQYF. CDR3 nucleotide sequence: TGTGCCAGCAGTGAATCGAGCGGGAGGGCCCCAGAGACCCAGTACTTC.

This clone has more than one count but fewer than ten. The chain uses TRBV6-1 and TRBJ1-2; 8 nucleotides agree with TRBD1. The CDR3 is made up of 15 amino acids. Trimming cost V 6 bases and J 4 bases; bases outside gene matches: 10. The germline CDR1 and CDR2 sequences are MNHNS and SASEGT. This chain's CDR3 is CASSVQGVYSYGYTF. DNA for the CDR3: TGTGCCAGCAGCGTACAGGGGGTATACAGCTATGGCTACACCTTC.

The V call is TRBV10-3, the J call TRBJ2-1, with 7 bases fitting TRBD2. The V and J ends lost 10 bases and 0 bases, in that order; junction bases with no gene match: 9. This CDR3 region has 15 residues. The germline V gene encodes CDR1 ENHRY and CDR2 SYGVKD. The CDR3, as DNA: TGTGCCAGCTCTAGCGGCCAGAGCTCCTACAATGAGCAGTTCTTC. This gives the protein CASSSGQSSYNEQFF.

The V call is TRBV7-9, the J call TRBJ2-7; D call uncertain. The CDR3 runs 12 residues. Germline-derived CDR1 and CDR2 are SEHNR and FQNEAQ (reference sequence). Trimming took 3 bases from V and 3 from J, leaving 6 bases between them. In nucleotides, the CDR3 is TGTGCCAGCAGCTTTGGGCTCTACGAGCAGTACTTC. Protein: CASSFGLYEQYF.

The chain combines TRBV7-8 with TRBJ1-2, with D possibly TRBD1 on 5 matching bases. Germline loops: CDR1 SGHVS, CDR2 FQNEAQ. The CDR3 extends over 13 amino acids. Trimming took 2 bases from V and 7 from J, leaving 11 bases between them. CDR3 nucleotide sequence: TGTGCCAGCAGCTTACCAGGGCGGGGTGGCTACACCTTC. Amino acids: CASSLPGRGGYTF.

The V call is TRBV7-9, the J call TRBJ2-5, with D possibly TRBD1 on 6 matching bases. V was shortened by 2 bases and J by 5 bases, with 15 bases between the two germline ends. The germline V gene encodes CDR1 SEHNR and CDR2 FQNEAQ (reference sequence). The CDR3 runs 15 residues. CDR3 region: CASSLSGLQGETQYF. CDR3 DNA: TGTGCCAGCAGCTTATCGGGGCTCCAGGGGGAGACCCAGTACTTC.

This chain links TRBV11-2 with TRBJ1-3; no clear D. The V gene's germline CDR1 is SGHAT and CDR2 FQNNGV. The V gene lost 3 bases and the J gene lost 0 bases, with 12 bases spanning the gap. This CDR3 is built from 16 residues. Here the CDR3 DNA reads TGTGCCAGCAGCTTTGCGATCGCGTTCTCTGGAAACACCATATATTTT. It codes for CASSFAIAFSGNTIYF.

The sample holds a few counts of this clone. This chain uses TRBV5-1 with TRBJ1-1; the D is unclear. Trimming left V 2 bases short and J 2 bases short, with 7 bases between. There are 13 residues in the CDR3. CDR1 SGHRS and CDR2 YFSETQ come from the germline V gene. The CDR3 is CASSLPENTEAFF. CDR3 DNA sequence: TGCGCCAGCAGCTTACCAGAAAACACTGAAGCTTTCTTT.

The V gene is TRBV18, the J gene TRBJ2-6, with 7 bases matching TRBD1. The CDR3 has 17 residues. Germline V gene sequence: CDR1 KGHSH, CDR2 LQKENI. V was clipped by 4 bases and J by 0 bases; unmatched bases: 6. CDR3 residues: CASSLWTGSSGANVLTF. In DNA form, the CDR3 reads TGTGCCAGCTCACTATGGACAGGTTCCTCTGGGGCCAACGTCCTGACTTTC.